A selection of T cell receptor beta chains follows, all from one sample in a study of blood T cell repertoires in COVID-19. Only in-frame clones appear in the TCRdb table, and some are missing; sequencing was by immunoSEQ multiplex PCR. This table holds approximately 260,000 clones, roughly 88% found once. The sample consisted of peripheral blood. Receptors originate from a woman aged 40 to 50 who had recovered from COVID-19. Both conserved end residues are trimmed from each CDR3. D genes are given only for firm matches.

j_call,v_call,d_call,cdr3_aa
TRBJ2-5,TRBV7-3,NA,ASSKSGPGETQY
TRBJ1-2,TRBV2,NA,ASSEPLVYGYT
TRBJ1-2,TRBV3-1/TRBV3-2,NA,ASSQEGGVPNYGYT
TRBJ1-4,TRBV27,TRBD1,ASSPSGGSNEKLF
TRBJ1-1,TRBV6-2/TRBV6-3,TRBD1,ASSLPLGQTNTEAF
TRBJ2-2,TRBV6-5,NA,ASTLTRDTGELF
TRBJ1-1,TRBV4-2,NA,ASSQERTMNTEAF
TRBJ1-2,TRBV10-1,NA,ASSVTGNLGGYT
TRBJ1-2,TRBV28,TRBD1,ASSPPGQELTLYGYT
TRBJ1-2,TRBV19,NA,ASSRGPLSNYGYT
TRBJ1-3,TRBV6-5,NA,ASSWTVSGNTIY
TRBJ1-4,TRBV30,TRBD1,AWIPQGRIPNEKLF
TRBJ2-7,TRBV3-1/TRBV3-2,NA,ASSSSSYEQY
TRBJ1-5,TRBV12-3/TRBV12-4,NA,ASSLSSNQPQH
TRBJ2-7,TRBV18,TRBD1,ASSLLETGENEQY
TRBJ1-1,TRBV19,TRBD1,ASSNRRQGTEAF
TRBJ2-6,TRBV27,TRBD1,ASRGDRGVSGANVLT
TRBJ1-2,TRBV7-8,TRBD1,ASSLGGQGPYGYT
TRBJ1-4,TRBV7-9,NA,ASSLAVGASGEKLF
TRBJ1-2,TRBV19,NA,ASSPWENYGYT
TRBJ1-2,TRBV18,NA,ASSADWTANYGYT
TRBJ1-2,TRBV13,NA,ASSLMDSNYGYT
TRBJ1-2,TRBV2,TRBD1,ASCLPPGGYGYT
TRBJ2-7,TRBV5-4,NA,ASSLDVSSYEQY
TRBJ1-5,TRBV12-3/TRBV12-4,NA,ASRSQGDQPQH
TRBJ2-3,TRBV7-2,TRBD2,ASSFGRFLTPSTDTQY
TRBJ1-2,TRBV7-9,NA,ASSLALGGSYGYT
TRBJ2-1,TRBV20-1,TRBD1,SASPGGPSYNEQF
TRBJ1-2,TRBV18,TRBD1,ASSPTGERNGYT
TRBJ2-3,TRBV7-3,TRBD2,ASSLGRGDTQY
TRBJ2-3,TRBV28,TRBD1,ASSLISGGRDTQY
TRBJ2-7,TRBV6-5,TRBD2,ASILSGGYEQY
TRBJ1-3,TRBV12-3/TRBV12-4,NA,ASSLGLKNTIY
TRBJ1-1,TRBV19,NA,ASSMSGERVGTEAF
TRBJ1-4,TRBV19,NA,ASRRYGATNEKLF